The present entry profiles one T cell receptor beta chain with its context. This clone appeared a few times. This clone's antigen is unknown. Base qualities were left out, and no much larger clone turns up one base away. The cohort consisted of approximately 670 healthy bone marrow donors. Cohort members were all nominally healthy when sampled, although unrecorded immune exposures were likely present. The donor tested CMV seropositive, placing the donor among the roughly 300 seropositive members of the cohort. A peripheral blood sample was provided by each donor, and peripheral blood mononuclear cells were used for TCR beta sequencing. The Qiagen DNeasy Blood Extraction Kit was used to extract genomic DNA from the blood cell samples. The data were taken from a study of cytomegalovirus exposure and HLA in healthy donors (TCRdb year 2017). A note on the overall study: According to an earlier analysis of 587 of the donors, roughly 180 million T cells yielded roughly 110 million unique TCR beta sequences and about 280 Gb of sequence data. In an earlier analysis of a few hundred of the donors, high-throughput TCR beta sequencing was used to judge whether each TCR beta V gene segment behaved as functional or pseudogenic. All discovery cohort repertoires had been generated on a single sequencing platform. In a later analysis, previously published TCR beta repertoires from hundreds of donors were re-analyzed and high-resolution HLA genotyping was added so that TCR occurrence patterns could be studied. The study used immunosequencing to profile the T cell repertoires of around 600 subjects and linked those repertoires to cytomegalovirus serostatus. Genome-wide SNP genotypes for about three fifths of the roughly 670 donors were used in a later genetic analysis, which treated that subset as a discovery cohort. The genetic ancestry cluster associated with self-reported Caucasian donors included roughly four fifths of the 300 to 400 genotyped donors. Roughly 300 gigabases of sequencing data and 91 million or so unique TCR sequences made up an early release that covered several hundred HLA-typed donors. To predict cytomegalovirus infection status, the study combined high-throughput TCR immunosequencing, statistical association of individual TCRs with disease status, and machine learning. Along with the roughly 610-subject first cohort, a separate validation cohort of over a hundred different subjects was used. HLA typing included class I and class II loci at four-digit resolution. The number of typed donors differed by locus: roughly 629-640 for A, B, C, DRB1 and DQB1; 500 to 550 for DQA1; fewer than 610 for DPA1; and roughly 470 for DPB1. On average, roughly 250,000 unique TCR beta nucleotide sequences were sequenced per donor among 300 to 500 genotyped donors of the cohort, with roughly 18% of those sequences being non-productive. Donor age, sex, ethnicity and CMV serostatus were collected together with the repertoire data. The later analysis used no new phenotypic data to find candidate immune exposures, relying instead on TCR beta sequences and their occurrence across donors. Several DR-DQ haplotypes were treated as single units for association and clustering because of strong linkage in the cohort. The study aimed to test whether cataloging public T cell receptors could reveal signatures of past pathogen exposure. What the research found in general, with its limitations: Strong co-occurrence of HLA alleles, especially DR and DQ, made assigning TCR associations to individual alleles difficult. The classifier was reported to diagnose cytomegalovirus status with high specificity and sensitivity in both the original and validation cohorts. A later analysis found that HLA-associated TCR beta chains were more clonally expanded and had lower generation probabilities than equally common non-associated chains. Correlated functional status among segregating V segments might reflect linkage disequilibrium, but an unknown experimental factor could not be ruled out. Several of the top co-occurrence clusters appeared to be linked to parvovirus B19, influenza, CMV and Epstein-Barr virus, according to a later analysis. A further reported finding was that TCR beta sequences accurately predicted the HLA-A and HLA-B alleles for most subjects in the first cohort. At a false discovery rate of 0.05, a later analysis linked 16,951 TCR beta sequences to specific HLA alleles. The only immune exposure information available for the cohort was CMV serostatus. Compared with the roughly 700-donor mean, donors in an Asian-associated ancestry cluster had fewer N-insertions in productive TCRs, according to a later genetic analysis. A cluster of highly shared sequence variants was judged likely to represent a technical artifact of the sequencing pipeline. Some IMGT-functional V segments, including TRBV6-2 and TRBV6-3, could not be told apart with the 87-base-pair reads, so those segments were excluded. Because HLA typing was unavailable for some donors at each locus, only the typed subset was used in association tests. Across donors, most TCR sequences were observed very rarely, whereas some public TCRs were present in many individuals. Sequencing depth was assumed to be roughly uniform across donors in the presence/absence analyses, though that assumption may not hold. In the study, some 160 TCR beta chains were listed as associated with cytomegalovirus. In a later analysis, the rate of TCR association differed among HLA loci, with DRB1 alleles having the most associated TCRs and HLA-C alleles having the fewest. In a later genetic analysis, a missense DCLRE1C variant was associated with V-gene and J-gene trimming of TCR beta chains, and the association was replicated in an independent cohort. According to a later analysis, most CMV-associated TCR beta chains appeared to be HLA-restricted, and the HLA associations seemed to be driven largely by CMV exposure. A few of the identified cytomegalovirus-associated TCR beta chains were confirmed in vitro to be specific for cytomegalovirus antigens. The authors suggested that the approach could potentially be extended to other disease states and immunological phenotypes. Only TCR beta chains were sequenced in this cohort, and the absence of alpha or paired-chain data limited detectable features. Because counts were too low, about 15 rarely observed V segments, including chromosome 9 orphons, were left out of the earlier analysis of roughly 600 of the donors. In an earlier analysis of a few hundred of the donors, most TCR beta V segments were observed in productive rearrangements about 90% or about 30% of the time, broadly matching IMGT annotations.

The library was produced with the immunoSEQ multiplex PCR assay. The multiplex PCR relied on a mix of 60 forward primers for TCR Vbeta segments and 13 reverse primers for TCR Jbeta segments. The CDR3 region of rearranged TCR beta genes was amplified from genomic DNA by a multiplex PCR assay. The amplified TCR beta libraries were sequenced on the Illumina HiSeq System as 87-base-pair reads. The study's processing was this. A later analysis counted 65 million to 90 million unique TCR beta chains across the 666 repertoires, and roughly 11 million of these chains were shared by at least two donors. Raw reads were error-corrected and collapsed into unique sequences with a nearest-neighbor algorithm that merged closely related sequences to remove PCR and sequencing errors. Alignment of CDR3 sequences to IMGT reference sequences was used to assign V, D and J gene segments. For a sequence to be retained, at least a six-nucleotide match to both a V gene segment and a J gene segment was required. Rearrangements were classified as productive when the CDR3 lacked stop codons and remained in frame with V and J, and all other rearrangements were classified as non-productive. CDR3 was defined according to IMGT convention as the region running from the second conserved V-encoded cysteine to the conserved J-encoded phenylalanine. The earlier analysis of about 570 of the donors excluded any sequence lacking an unambiguous match to a single V gene segment. An earlier analysis of approximately 590 of the donors classified V segments as functional when productive rearrangements were above 56.7% and as segregating when the standard deviation between donors was above 5%. A statistical classification framework was built for diagnosing cytomegalovirus status from the catalog of TCR beta chain sequences. In a later analysis, TCR nucleotide sequences were compared against IMGT/GENE-DB human TR gene sequences so that V and J genes could be assigned. The TCRdist pipeline was used in a later analysis to assign CDR3 sequences and most-parsimonious VDJ recombination scenarios. In a later analysis, each TCR beta chain was defined by its CDR3 amino acid sequence together with its V-gene family, and reads lacking a unique V-gene family were excluded. To address suspected cross-contamination and a sequencing artifact, a later analysis removed some 620 highly shared, low-generation-probability nucleotide sequences. For each public chain, a later analysis derived a clonal expansion index from normalized ranks of inferred template counts within each repertoire. Generation probabilities in a later analysis came from a VDJ recombination model fitted to out-of-frame rearrangements, and those results were checked against IGoR. In a later analysis, hypergeometric tests were used to score TCR-TCR, TCR-HLA and TCR-CMV co-occurrence, with a repertoire-size bias correction applied to TCR pairs. False discovery rates were estimated in a later analysis by permuting HLA or CMV assignments 20 times. In a later analysis, co-occurring TCRs were grouped using DBSCAN, with TCRdist sequence similarity added in when clustering inside HLA-allele-positive subsets. Co-occurrence clustering excluded repertoires with fewer than 30,000 or more than 120,000 public chains, plus five with anomalous nucleotide sharing. What TCRdb holds here is the immuneACCESS table cut down to in-frame rearrangements. Part of the clones is not present; checked against another copy, under half of the missing clones reflect an unresolved V gene, and the others are unexplained. The V and J calls and clone size come from that table; D and trimming were worked out from the DNA. Recorded for this sample are 150,000 or so clones; 64% of them occurred a single time. Of the sample, around 3% falls within the top ten clones.

Taken from cysteine to phenylalanine, the CDR3 has 14 residues. CDR3 DNA is the only sequence kept; it has 42 bases, read in frame from the first base. The trim is 7 bases for V and 5 bases for J, with a gap of 17 bases between the germline ends. CDR1 SGHDN and CDR2 FVKESK are derived from the germline V gene. Input material: PBMCs. The sequence was obtained from a woman in her 30s in good health and CMV-seropositive. The chain is encoded by TRBV14 joined to TRBJ2-5; possibly the D gene is TRBD2, per 5 matching bases. The CDR3 protein: CASTLGSHGETQYF. The bases are TGTGCCAGCACCCTAGGGAGCCATGGGGAGACCCAGTACTTC.